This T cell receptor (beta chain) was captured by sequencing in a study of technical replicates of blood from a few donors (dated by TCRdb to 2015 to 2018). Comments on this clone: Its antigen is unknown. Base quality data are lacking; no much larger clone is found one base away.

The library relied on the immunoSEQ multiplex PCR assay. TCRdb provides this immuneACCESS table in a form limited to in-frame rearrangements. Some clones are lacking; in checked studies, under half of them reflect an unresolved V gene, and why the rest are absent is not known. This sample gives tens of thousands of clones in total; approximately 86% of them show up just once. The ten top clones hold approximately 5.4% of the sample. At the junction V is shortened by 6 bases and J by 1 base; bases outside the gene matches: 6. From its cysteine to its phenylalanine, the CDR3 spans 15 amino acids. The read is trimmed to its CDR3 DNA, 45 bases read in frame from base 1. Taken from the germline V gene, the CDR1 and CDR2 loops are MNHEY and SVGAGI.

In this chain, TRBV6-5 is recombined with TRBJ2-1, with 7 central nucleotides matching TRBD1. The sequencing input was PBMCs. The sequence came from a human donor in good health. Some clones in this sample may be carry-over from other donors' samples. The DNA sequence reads TGTGCCAGCAGCCTAGGACAGGTATCCTACAATGAGCAGTTCTTC. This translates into CASSLGQVSYNEQFF.